This T cell receptor (beta chain) was obtained from a study of blood T cell repertoires in COVID-19. Using immunoSEQ multiplex PCR, the repertoire was profiled, and TCRdb retains in-frame clones only, with some absent. The data show about 52,000 clones, around 81% seen once. The CDR3 spans 12 residues. CDR1 and CDR2 from the germline V gene are SGHTA and FQGNSA. With 4 bases removed from V and 5 bases from J, the gap between germline ends came to 6 bases. A word on this clone: Other DNA sequences in this specimen translate into the identical CDR3.

The sequence was obtained from a woman at least 80 years old with COVID-19, enrolled during active disease. V is TRBV7-2 and J is TRBJ2-1; D not resolved. The specimen sequenced was peripheral blood. The CDR3 DNA reads TGTGCCAGCAGCTCGCGCGACAATGAGCAGTTCTTC. Residues: CASSSRDNEQFF.